A single sample gave rise to the 9 T cell receptor beta chains below, sequenced in a study of blood T cell repertoires in COVID-19. This table comes from immunoSEQ multiplex PCR, and its TCRdb copy is limited to in-frame clones, with some not included. The sample lists about 220,000 clones, roughly 89% occurring once. Sequencing was carried out using PBMCs or T cells enriched from blood (not recorded which). The origin of the receptors is a man aged 30 to 45 who had been exposed to COVID-19.

The gene calls are TRBV4-1 and TRBJ1-1; no firm D call. V dropped 0 bases and J dropped 7 bases, with 9 bases sitting between them. The germline gives CDR1 MGHRA, CDR2 YSYEKL. CDR3 length equals 13 residues. CDR3 residues: CASSQEEGGEAFF. The CDR3 DNA is TGCGCCAGCAGCCAAGAGGAAGGCGGTGAAGCTTTCTTT.

V is TRBV27 and J is TRBJ1-6; TRBD1 aligns across 12 bases. Germline V lookup: CDR1 MNHEY, CDR2 SMNVEV (reference sequence). V shed 5 bases, J shed 4 bases, and the junction held 12 bases outside the gene matches. The CDR3 covers 19 residues. This CDR3 reads CASSGVAGTGGYYNSPLHF. In DNA, the CDR3 is TGTGCCAGCAGTGGCGTAGCCGGGACAGGGGGCTATTATAATTCACCCCTCCACTTT.

This clone was detected once. This rearrangement joins TRBV14 to TRBJ2-1; D may be TRBD2 (6 bases). The CDR3 length is 15 residues. CDR1 and CDR2 (germline): SGHDN, FVKESK. Trimming removed 4 bases at V and 7 bases at J, with 17 bases between. The CDR3 coding sequence is TGTGCCAGCAGCCTAGGGAGGACACCTCCAAATGAGCAGTTCTTC. It is translated as CASSLGRTPPNEQFF.

The chain is built from TRBV11-2 and TRBJ2-2; 8 bases fit TRBD1. CDR1 is SGHAT, CDR2 FQNNGV, per germline. Losses at the gene ends were 6 bases for V and 6 bases for J; bases not matched to a gene: 6. There are 14 residues in the CDR3. This CDR3 reads CASSLDRVAGELFF. Here the CDR3 DNA reads TGTGCCAGCAGTTTGGACAGGGTGGCCGGGGAGCTGTTTTTT.

The chain joins TRBV18 to TRBJ1-2; D gene ambiguous. The germline gives CDR1 KGHSH, CDR2 LQKENI. The CDR3 has 13 residues. The V end lost 5 bases, the J end lost 8 bases, and 15 bases lay between the germline ends. The CDR3 protein is CASSATAPGGYTF. The CDR3 DNA is TGTGCCAGCTCAGCCACGGCTCCGGGGGGCTACACCTTC. The variable domain in full, with the rest retrieved from reference TRBV18 and TRBJ1-2, is NAGVMQNPRHLVRRRGQEARLRCSPMKGHSHVYWYRQLPEEGLKFMVYLQKENIIDESGMPKERFSAEFPKEGPSILRIQQVVRGDSAAYFCASSATAPGGYTFGSGTRLTVV.

This clone has only one observation. The chain is built from TRBV9 and TRBJ2-7; D might be TRBD1 (6 bases). From germline, CDR1 is SGDLS and CDR2 YYNGEE. The CDR3 extends over 15 amino acids. V lost 0 bases and J 3 bases, leaving 13 bases between the germline ends. CDR3 region: CASSVEGQTGYEQYF. The CDR3 DNA sequence: TGTGCCAGCAGCGTAGAAGGACAGACTGGCTACGAGCAGTACTTC.

This clone came up once. V and J are TRBV29-1 and TRBJ2-3; 9 bases are a match to TRBD1. This CDR3 has 16 amino acids. Losses at the gene ends were 5 bases for V and 4 bases for J; bases not matched to a gene: 13. Germline values: CDR1 SQVTM, CDR2 ANQGSEA. The CDR3 reads CSVRPRDRALPDTQYF. CDR3 in DNA: TGCAGCGTTAGACCCCGGGACAGGGCGCTGCCAGATACGCAGTATTTT.

The chain has TRBV5-5 and TRBJ1-2; the D is unclear. Germline CDR1 is SGHKS and CDR2 is YYEKEE (reference sequence). CDR3 length: 12 residues. V was pared by 6 bases and J by 6 bases, with 12 bases between. The CDR3 sequence: CASTLAGNGYTF. DNA for the CDR3: TGTGCCAGCACCTTAGCCGGGAATGGCTACACCTTC.

The chain is built from TRBV6-5 and TRBJ1-5; D gene uncertain. Trimming took 8 bases from V and 5 from J, leaving 10 bases between them. This CDR3 is built from 12 residues. Germline-derived CDR1 and CDR2 are MNHEY and SVGAGI. The CDR3 nucleotides read TGTGCCAGCCGGGGATACGATCAGCCCCAGCATTTT. It codes for CASRGYDQPQHF.